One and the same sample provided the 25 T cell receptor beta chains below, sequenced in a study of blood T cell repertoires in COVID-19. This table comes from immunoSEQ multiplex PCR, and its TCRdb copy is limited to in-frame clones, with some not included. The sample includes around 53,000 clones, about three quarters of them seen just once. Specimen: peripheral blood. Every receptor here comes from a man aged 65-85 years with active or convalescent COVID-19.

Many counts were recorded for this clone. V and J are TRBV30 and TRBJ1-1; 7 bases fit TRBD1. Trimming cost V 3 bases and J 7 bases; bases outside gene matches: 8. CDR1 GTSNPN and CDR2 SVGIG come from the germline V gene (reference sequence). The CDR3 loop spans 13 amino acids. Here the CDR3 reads CAWSAKGTVEAFF. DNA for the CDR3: TGTGCCTGGAGCGCCAAGGGGACAGTTGAAGCTTTCTTT. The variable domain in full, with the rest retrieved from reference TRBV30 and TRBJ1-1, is SQTIHQWPATLVQPVGSPLSLECTVEGTSNPNLYWYRQAAGRGLQLLFYSVGIGQISSEVPQNLSASRPQDRQFILSSKKLLLSDSGFYLCAWSAKGTVEAFFGQGTRLTVV.

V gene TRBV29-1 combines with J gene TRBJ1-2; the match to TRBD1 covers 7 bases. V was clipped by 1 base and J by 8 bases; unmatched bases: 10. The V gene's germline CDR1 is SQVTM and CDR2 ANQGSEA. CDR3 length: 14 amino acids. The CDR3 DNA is TGCAGCGTTGAAGGATCGACAGGGAGAAGCGGCTACACCTTC. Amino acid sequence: CSVEGSTGRSGYTF.

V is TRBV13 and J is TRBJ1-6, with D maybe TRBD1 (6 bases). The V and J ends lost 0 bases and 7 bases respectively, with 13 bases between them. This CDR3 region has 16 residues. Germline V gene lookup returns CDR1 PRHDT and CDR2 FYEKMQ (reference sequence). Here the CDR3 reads CASSLGTGMRNSPLHF. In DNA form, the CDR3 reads TGTGCCAGCAGCTTAGGGACAGGTATGCGGAATTCACCCCTCCACTTT.

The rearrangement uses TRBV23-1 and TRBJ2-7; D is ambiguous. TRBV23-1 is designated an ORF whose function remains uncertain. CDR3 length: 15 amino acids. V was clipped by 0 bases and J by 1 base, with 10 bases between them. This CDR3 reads CASSQSWHLSYEQYF. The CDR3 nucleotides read TGCGCCAGCAGTCAATCGTGGCACCTGTCCTACGAGCAGTACTTC.

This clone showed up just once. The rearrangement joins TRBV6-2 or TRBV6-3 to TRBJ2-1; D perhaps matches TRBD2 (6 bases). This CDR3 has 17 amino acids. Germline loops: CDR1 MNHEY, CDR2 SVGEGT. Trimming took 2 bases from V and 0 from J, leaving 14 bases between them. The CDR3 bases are TGTGCCAGCAGTTACGTACGGAGGGAACCCTCCTACAATGAGCAGTTCTTC. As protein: CASSYVRREPSYNEQFF.

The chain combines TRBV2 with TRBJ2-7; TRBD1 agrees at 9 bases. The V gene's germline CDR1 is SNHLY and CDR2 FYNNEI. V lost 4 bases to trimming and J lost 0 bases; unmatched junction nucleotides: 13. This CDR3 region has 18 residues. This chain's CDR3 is CASSASPGTGFGSYEQYF. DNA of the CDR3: TGTGCCAGCAGTGCAAGTCCCGGGACAGGGTTTGGCTCCTACGAGCAGTACTTC.

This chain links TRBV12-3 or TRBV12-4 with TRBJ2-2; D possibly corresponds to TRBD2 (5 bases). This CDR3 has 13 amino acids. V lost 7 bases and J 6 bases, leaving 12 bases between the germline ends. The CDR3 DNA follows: TGTGCCAGCAATGGGAGAAGGTCCGGGGAGCTGTTTTTT. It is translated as CASNGRRSGELFF.

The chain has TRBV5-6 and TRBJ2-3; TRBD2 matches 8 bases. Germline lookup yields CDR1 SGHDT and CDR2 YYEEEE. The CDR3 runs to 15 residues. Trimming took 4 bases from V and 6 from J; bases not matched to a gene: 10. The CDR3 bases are TGTGCCAGCAGCCCCTGGGCGGGAGGATTGGATACGCAGTATTTT. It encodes CASSPWAGGLDTQYF.

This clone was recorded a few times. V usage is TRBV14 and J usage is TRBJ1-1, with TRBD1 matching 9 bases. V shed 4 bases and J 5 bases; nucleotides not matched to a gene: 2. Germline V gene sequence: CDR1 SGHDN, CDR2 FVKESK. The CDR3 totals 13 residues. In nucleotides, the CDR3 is TGTGCCAGCAGCCTGACAGGGGGGACTGAAGCTTTCTTT. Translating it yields CASSLTGGTEAFF.

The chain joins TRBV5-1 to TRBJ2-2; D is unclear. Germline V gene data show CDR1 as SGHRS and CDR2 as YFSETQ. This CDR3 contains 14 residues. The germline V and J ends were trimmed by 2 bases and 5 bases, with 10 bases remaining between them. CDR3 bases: TGCGCCAGCAGCTTAGTTGGGCCGACCGGGGAGCTGTTTTTT. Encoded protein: CASSLVGPTGELFF.

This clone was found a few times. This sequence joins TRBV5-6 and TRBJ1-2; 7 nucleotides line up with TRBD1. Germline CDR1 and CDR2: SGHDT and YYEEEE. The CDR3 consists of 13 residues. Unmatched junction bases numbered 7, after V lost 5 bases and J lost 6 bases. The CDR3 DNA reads TGTGCCAGCAGACCCACAGGGGAGAATGGCTACACCTTC. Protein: CASRPTGENGYTF.

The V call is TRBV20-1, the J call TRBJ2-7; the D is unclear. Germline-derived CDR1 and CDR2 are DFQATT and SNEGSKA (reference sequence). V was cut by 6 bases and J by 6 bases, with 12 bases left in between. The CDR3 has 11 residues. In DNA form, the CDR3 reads TGCAGTGCCCATATACTCTTCGAGCAGTACTTC. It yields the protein CSAHILFEQYF.

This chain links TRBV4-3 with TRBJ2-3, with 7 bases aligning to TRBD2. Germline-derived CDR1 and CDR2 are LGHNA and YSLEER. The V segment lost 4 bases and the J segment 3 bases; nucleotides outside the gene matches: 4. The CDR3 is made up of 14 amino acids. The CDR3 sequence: CASSPLGGTDTQYF. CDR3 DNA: TGCGCCAGCAGCCCGCTCGGGGGGACAGATACGCAGTATTTT.

CDR3 sequence reads: CASSLSWRGGYTF. Here the CDR3 DNA reads TGTGCCAGCAGTTTATCCTGGAGGGGTGGCTACACCTTC. The chain employs TRBV27 and TRBJ1-2, with D possibly matching TRBD1 (5 bases). Germline V CDR1 and CDR2: MNHEY, SMNVEV (reference sequence). This CDR3 region has 13 residues. Trimming took off 0 bases at V and 7 bases at J, with 9 bases between the two ends.

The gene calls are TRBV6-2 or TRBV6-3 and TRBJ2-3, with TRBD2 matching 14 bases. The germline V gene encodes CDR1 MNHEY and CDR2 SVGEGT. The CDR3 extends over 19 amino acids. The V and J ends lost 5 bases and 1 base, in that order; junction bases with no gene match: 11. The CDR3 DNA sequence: TGTGCCAGCAGTCCCCCGAGGGGACTAGCGGGGGCCCGCACAGATACGCAGTATTTT. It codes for CASSPPRGLAGARTDTQYF.

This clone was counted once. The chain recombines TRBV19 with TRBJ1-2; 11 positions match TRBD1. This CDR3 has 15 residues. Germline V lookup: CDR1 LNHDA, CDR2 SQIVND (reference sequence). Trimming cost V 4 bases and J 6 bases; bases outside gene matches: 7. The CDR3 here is CASSTLGQGAHGYTF. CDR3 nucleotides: TGTGCCAGTAGTACCCTAGGACAGGGGGCGCATGGCTACACCTTC.

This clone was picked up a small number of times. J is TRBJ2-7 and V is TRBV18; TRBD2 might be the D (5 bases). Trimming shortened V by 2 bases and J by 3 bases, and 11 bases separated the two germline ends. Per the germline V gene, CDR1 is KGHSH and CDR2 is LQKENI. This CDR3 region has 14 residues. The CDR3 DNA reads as TGTGCCAGCTCACCAACCGGAGGCAACTACGAGCAGTACTTC. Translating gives CASSPTGGNYEQYF.

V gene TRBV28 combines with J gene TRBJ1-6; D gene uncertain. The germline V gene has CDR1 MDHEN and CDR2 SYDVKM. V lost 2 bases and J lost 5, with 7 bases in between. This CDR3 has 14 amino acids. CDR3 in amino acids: CASSLVSDNSPLHF. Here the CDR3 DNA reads TGTGCCAGCAGTTTAGTGAGCGATAATTCACCCCTCCACTTT.

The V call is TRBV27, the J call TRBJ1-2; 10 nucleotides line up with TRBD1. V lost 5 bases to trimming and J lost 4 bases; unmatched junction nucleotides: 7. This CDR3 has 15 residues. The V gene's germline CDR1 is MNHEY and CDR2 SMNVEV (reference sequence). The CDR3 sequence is CASSPGTGATYGYTF. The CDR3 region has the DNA TGTGCCAGCAGTCCCGGGACAGGGGCGACCTATGGCTACACCTTC.

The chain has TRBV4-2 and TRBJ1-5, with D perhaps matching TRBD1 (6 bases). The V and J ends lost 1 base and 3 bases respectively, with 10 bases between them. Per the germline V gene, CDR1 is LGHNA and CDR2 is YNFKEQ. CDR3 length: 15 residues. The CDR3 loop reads CASSQGGQINQPQHF. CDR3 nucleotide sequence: TGTGCCAGCAGCCAAGGAGGACAGATCAATCAGCCCCAGCATTTT.

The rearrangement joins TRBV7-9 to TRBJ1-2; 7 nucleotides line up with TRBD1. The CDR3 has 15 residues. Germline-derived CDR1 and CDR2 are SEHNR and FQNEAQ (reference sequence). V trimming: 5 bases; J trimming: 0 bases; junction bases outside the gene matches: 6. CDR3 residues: CASSLRDRSNYGYTF. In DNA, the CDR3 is TGTGCCAGCAGCCTCCGGGACAGATCTAACTATGGCTACACCTTC.

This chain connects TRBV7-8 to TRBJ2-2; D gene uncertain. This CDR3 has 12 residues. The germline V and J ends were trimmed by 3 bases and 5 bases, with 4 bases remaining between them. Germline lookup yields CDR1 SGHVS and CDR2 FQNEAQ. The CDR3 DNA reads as TGTGCCAGCAGCTTCTTAACCGGGGAGCTGTTTTTT. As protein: CASSFLTGELFF.

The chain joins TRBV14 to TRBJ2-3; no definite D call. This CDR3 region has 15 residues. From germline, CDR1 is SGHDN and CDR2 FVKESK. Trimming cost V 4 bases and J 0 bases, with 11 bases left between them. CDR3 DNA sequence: TGTGCCAGCAGCCCGTTTAGCAGTAGCACAGATACGCAGTATTTT. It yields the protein CASSPFSSSTDTQYF.

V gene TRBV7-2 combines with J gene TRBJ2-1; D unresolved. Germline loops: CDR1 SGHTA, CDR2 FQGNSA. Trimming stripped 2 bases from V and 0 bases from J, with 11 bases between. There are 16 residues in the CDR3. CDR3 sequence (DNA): TGTGCCAGCAGCTTAATATTCGACATCTCCTACAATGAGCAGTTCTTC. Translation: CASSLIFDISYNEQFF.

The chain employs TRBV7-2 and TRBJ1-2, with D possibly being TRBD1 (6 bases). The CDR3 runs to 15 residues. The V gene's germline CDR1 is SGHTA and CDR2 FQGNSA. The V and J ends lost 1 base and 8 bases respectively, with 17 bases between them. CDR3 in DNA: TGTGCCAGCAGCTTAGGGGGCAGGACAGCTTGGGGCTACACCTTC. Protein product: CASSLGGRTAWGYTF.